This TCR beta chain was profiled in a study of blood T cell repertoires in COVID-19. Turning to the study itself: COVID-19 samples collected from the United States, Italy and Spain covered acute and convalescent phases.

Authors' data handling: Cell counts per sample came from amplifying reference gene primers. The data were produced by immunoSEQ multiplex PCR, yet TCRdb's version contains in-frame clones alone and is incomplete. D and trimming were read from the DNA, whereas the V and J calls and clone size are those reported in that table. The sample yields about 130,000 clones, 86% seen once. CDR1 SGHAT and CDR2 FQNNGV come from the germline V gene. The CDR3 sequence is 14 residues long. With 1 base removed from V and 4 bases from J, the gap between germline ends came to 11 bases. The study assigned cohorts using participant-reported clinical history. In Cohort 3, a recovered donor had either two negative PCRs, clearance, or symptom resolution.

This sequence was found in a woman in her forties or fifties who had recovered from COVID-19. Sequenced material: PBMCs or T cells enriched from blood (not recorded which). The V gene is TRBV11-2, the J gene TRBJ2-7, with D possibly being TRBD1 (5 bases). CDR3 nucleotide sequence: TGTGCCAGCAGCTTAGGTATCAGGGTGTACGAGCAGTACTTC. Encoded protein: CASSLGIRVYEQYF.